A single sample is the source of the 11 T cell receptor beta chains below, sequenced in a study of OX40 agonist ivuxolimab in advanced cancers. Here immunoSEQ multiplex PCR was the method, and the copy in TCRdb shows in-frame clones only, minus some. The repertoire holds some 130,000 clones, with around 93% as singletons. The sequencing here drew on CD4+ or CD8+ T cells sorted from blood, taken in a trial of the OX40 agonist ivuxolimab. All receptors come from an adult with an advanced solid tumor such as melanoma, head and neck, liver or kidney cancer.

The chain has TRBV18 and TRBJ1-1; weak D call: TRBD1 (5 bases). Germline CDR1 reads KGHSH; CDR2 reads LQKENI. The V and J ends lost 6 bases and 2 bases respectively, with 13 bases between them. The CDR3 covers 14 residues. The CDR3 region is CASSPPGGNTEAFF. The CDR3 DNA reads TGTGCCAGCTCCCCTCCGGGGGGAAACACTGAAGCTTTCTTT.

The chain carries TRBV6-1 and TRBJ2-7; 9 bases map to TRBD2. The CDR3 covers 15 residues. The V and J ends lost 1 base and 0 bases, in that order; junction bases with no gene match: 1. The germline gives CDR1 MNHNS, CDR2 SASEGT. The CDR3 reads CASSEGRGGSYEQYF. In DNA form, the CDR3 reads TGTGCCAGCAGTGAAGGGCGGGGGGGCTCCTACGAGCAGTACTTC.

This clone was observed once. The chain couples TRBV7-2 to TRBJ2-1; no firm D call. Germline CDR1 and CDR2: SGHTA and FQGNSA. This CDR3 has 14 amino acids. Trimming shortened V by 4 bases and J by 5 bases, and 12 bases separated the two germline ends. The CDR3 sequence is CASSSPTSHNEQFF. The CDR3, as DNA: TGTGCCAGCAGCTCCCCGACGAGCCACAATGAGCAGTTCTTC. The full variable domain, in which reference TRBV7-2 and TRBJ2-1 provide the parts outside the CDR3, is GAGVSQSPSNKVTEKGKDVELRCDPISGHTALYWYRQSLGQGLEFLIYFQGNSAPDKSGLPSDRFSAERTGGSVSTLTIQRTQQEDSAVYLCASSSPTSHNEQFFGPGTRLTVL.

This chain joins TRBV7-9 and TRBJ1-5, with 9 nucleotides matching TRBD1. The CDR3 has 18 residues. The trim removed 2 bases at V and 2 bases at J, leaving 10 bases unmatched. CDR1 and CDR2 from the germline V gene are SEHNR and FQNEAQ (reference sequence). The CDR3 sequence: CASSLSSTGGRGNQPQHF. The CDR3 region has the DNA TGTGCCAGCAGCTTAAGTTCCACAGGGGGCAGGGGCAATCAGCCCCAGCATTTT.

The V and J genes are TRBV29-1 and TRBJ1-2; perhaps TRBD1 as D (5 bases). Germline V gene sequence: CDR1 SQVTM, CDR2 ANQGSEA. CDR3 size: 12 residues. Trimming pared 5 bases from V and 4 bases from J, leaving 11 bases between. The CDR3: CSVWGQTYGYTF. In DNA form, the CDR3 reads TGCAGCGTTTGGGGCCAGACCTATGGCTACACCTTC.

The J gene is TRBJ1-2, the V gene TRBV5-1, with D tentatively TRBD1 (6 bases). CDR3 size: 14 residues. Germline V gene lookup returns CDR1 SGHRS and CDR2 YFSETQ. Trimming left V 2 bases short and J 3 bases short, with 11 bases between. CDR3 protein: CASSFQTGDYGYTF. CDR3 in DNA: TGCGCCAGCAGCTTCCAGACAGGAGACTATGGCTACACCTTC.

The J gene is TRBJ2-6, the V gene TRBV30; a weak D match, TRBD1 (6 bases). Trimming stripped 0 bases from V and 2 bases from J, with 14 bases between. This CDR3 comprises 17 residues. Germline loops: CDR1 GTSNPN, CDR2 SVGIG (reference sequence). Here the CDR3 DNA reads TGTGCCTGGAGTGTCACAGGGACCCTGGCTGGGGCCAACGTCCTGACTTTC. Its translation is CAWSVTGTLAGANVLTF. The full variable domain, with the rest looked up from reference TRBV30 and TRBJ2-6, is SQTIHQWPATLVQPVGSPLSLECTVEGTSNPNLYWYRQAAGRGLQLLFYSVGIGQISSEVPQNLSASRPQDRQFILSSKKLLLSDSGFYLCAWSVTGTLAGANVLTFGAGSRLTVL.

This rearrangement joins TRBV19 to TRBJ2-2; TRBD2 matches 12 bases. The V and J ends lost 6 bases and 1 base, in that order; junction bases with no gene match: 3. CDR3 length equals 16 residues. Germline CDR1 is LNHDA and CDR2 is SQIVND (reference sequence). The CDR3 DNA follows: TGTGCCAGTAGGACGACTAGCGGGAGGAACACCGGGGAGCTGTTTTTT. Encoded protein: CASRTTSGRNTGELFF.

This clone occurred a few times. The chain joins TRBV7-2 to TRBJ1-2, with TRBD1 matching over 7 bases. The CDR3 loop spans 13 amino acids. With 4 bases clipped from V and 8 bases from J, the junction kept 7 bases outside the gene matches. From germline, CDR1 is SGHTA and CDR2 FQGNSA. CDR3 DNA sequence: TGTGCCAGCAGCTCCGACAGGGCTGGCGGCTACACCTTC. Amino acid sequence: CASSSDRAGGYTF.

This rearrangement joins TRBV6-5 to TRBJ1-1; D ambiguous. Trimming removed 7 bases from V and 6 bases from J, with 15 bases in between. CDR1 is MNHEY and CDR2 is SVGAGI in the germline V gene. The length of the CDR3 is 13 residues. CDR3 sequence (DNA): TGTGCCAGCACCCCAACCGGAAGGGCTGAAGCTTTCTTT. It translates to CASTPTGRAEAFF.

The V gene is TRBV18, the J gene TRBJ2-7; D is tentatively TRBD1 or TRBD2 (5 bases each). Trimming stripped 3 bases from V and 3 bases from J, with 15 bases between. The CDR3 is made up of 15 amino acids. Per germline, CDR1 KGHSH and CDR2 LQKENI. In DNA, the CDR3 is TGTGCCAGCTCACCCCAGGGCCGTGGGGGCTACGAGCAGTACTTC. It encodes CASSPQGRGGYEQYF.